Included here is one T cell receptor (beta chain) sequence, with context. This specimen comes from a study of control samples from healthy donors and cancer patients. Some clones are missing from TCRdb's copy, which holds only in-frame ones; the method was immunoSEQ multiplex PCR. Of about 94,000 clones listed, just over 90% are singletons. After removal of 7 bases from V and 0 bases from J, the junction contained 5 bases not matched to a gene. The CDR3 has 14 amino acids. Per the germline V gene, CDR1 is SGHNT and CDR2 is YYREEE (reference sequence). The V and J genes are TRBV5-4 and TRBJ2-7; 9 bases line up with TRBD2. This receptor was obtained from a woman aged 18-29 years in good health. Sequencing used blood. The CDR3 DNA reads as TGTGCCAGCTCCCGCGGGGGGGTCTCCTACGAGCAGTACTTC. Translating it yields CASSRGGVSYEQYF.